This T cell receptor beta chain was recovered during a study of blood T cell repertoires in COVID-19. Study-level background: Researchers got acute and convalescent COVID-19 samples from the United States, Italy and Spain. The cDNA or gDNA used as material had been derived from T cells, B-cell-depleted T cells, or PBMCs.

The CDR3 has 19 residues. CDR1 is ENHRY, CDR2 SYGVKD, per germline. V was clipped by 0 bases and J by 2 bases; unmatched bases: 11. Repertoires were generated with immunoSEQ multiplex PCR, while TCRdb's copy carries only in-frame clones and drops some. The data show 60,000 or so clones, with around four fifths seen just once and approximately 21% held by the top ten. Enrolment of Seattle patients took place during active infection, and they were followed longitudinally. V usage is TRBV10-3 and J usage is TRBJ2-3, with 10 bases matching TRBD1. The specimen was peripheral blood. The receptor was derived from a man between 25 and 39 years old with COVID-19, enrolled during active disease. The CDR3 DNA follows: TGTGCCATCAGTGAGTCATCACGGGGGACAGGGGTGCTCACAGATACGCAGTATTTT. Encoded protein: CAISESSRGTGVLTDTQYF.